These T cell receptor beta chains were read from a single sample in a study of shared clonotypes between healthy human individuals. Libraries were prepared by immunoSEQ multiplex PCR; TCRdb keeps only in-frame clonotypes and omits some of them. The data hold about 1.5 million clones, with around 98% observed a single time. What was sequenced was naive CD4+ T cells sorted from blood. The source of these receptors is a man aged 25 to 40 in good health. Each CDR3 is given with its conserved first and last residue. A D gene is named only where the DNA matches it firmly. The size field is filled for only some rows; it gives once, few, many or a size class.

j_call clone_size v_call d_call cdr3_aa cdr3_nt
TRBJ1-5 once TRBV5-1 - CASSPDTPSDQPQHF TGCGCCAGCAGCCCGGACACACCATCAGATCAGCCCCAGCATTTT
TRBJ2-7 - TRBV28 - CASSLWTVDYEQYF TGTGCCAGCAGTTTATGGACAGTAGACTACGAGCAGTACTTC
TRBJ2-7 - TRBV18 TRBD1 CASSPRTGSYEQYF TGTGCCAGCTCACCCCGGACAGGTTCCTACGAGCAGTACTTC
TRBJ1-1 - TRBV7-9 - CASRYARSGKLNTEAFF TGTGCCAGCCGGTATGCCCGGTCGGGGAAGCTGAACACTGAAGCTTTCTTT
TRBJ2-7 - TRBV11-2 - CASRSFGTHEQYF TGTGCCAGCCGATCCTTTGGAACCCACGAGCAGTACTTC
TRBJ2-7 - TRBV2 TRBD2 CASSGGLVYEQYF TGTGCCAGCAGCGGGGGACTAGTCTACGAGCAGTACTTC
TRBJ2-5 - TRBV19 TRBD2 CASSILAGGETQYF TGTGCCAGTAGTATCCTAGCGGGAGGAGAGACCCAGTACTTC
TRBJ2-5 once TRBV21-1 - CASSKESDRTNQETQYF TGTGCCAGCAGCAAAGAGTCGGACAGGACCAATCAAGAGACCCAGTACTTC
TRBJ2-3 once TRBV5-1 - CASSLSGDADTQYF TGCGCCAGCAGCTTGTCAGGGGATGCAGATACGCAGTATTTT
TRBJ2-3 - TRBV4-1 - CASSQARSTDTQYF TGCGCCAGCAGCCAAGCCAGGAGCACAGATACGCAGTATTTT
TRBJ1-1 - TRBV10-1 - CASRGRGNTEAFF TGCGCCAGCAGGGGGAGAGGGAACACTGAAGCTTTCTTT
TRBJ2-2 - TRBV11-2 TRBD1 CASSLEGTAYTGELFF TGTGCCAGCAGCTTAGAAGGGACAGCATACACCGGGGAGCTGTTTTTT
TRBJ2-7 once TRBV5-1 TRBD1 CASSHGQGLEKQYF TGCGCCAGCAGCCATGGACAGGGGCTTGAAAAGCAGTACTTC
TRBJ2-3 - TRBV4-3 - CASSQDFTGTSTDTQYF TGCGCCAGCAGCCAAGATTTCACGGGGACTAGCACAGATACGCAGTATTTT
TRBJ1-1 - TRBV5-5 TRBD1 CASSFSGTGNLGAEAFF TGTGCCAGCAGCTTCTCCGGGACAGGGAATTTAGGCGCTGAAGCTTTCTTT
TRBJ2-1 - TRBV15 TRBD1 CATSRGRDRGLFF TGTGCCACCAGCAGAGGCCGGGACAGGGGGCTTTTCTTC
TRBJ2-7 - TRBV5-1 - CASSLERASYEQYF TGCGCCAGCAGCTTGGAACGGGCGTCCTACGAGCAGTACTTC
TRBJ1-5 - TRBV2 - CASRRGLSNQPQHF TGTGCCAGCAGAAGAGGTCTAAGCAATCAGCCCCAGCATTTT
TRBJ2-1 - TRBV18 - CASSFGANEQFF TGTGCCAGCTCATTTGGGGCGAATGAGCAGTTCTTC